This passage covers 2 T cell receptor beta chains from one sample sequenced in a study of blood T cell repertoires in COVID-19. Here immunoSEQ multiplex PCR was the method, and the copy in TCRdb shows in-frame clones only, minus some. The repertoire holds 440,000 or so clones, with 75% to 90% as singletons. Sequenced input: peripheral blood. These TCRs come from a woman between 40 and 50 years old with COVID-19, enrolled during active disease.

The rearrangement links TRBV27 to TRBJ2-3, with 9 positions matching TRBD2. This CDR3 has 14 residues. The germline CDR1 and CDR2 sequences are MNHEY and SMNVEV (reference sequence). Written as DNA, the CDR3 is TGTGCATGTTGGGCTAGCGGGATCACAGATACGCAGTATTTT. Translation: CACWASGITDTQYF.

The V and J genes are TRBV7-2 and TRBJ2-1; D may be TRBD2 (5 bases). There are 13 residues in the CDR3. Germline CDR1 reads SGHTA; CDR2 reads FQGNSA. Trimming took off 4 bases at V and 6 bases at J, with 10 bases between the two ends. The CDR3, as DNA: TGTGCCAGCAGCTCTTTTGGAGGCAATGAGCAGTTCTTC. It codes for CASSSFGGNEQFF. Variable domain in full (rest from reference TRBV7-2 and TRBJ2-1): GAGVSQSPSNKVTEKGKDVELRCDPISGHTALYWYRQSLGQGLEFLIYFQGNSAPDKSGLPSDRFSAERTGGSVSTLTIQRTQQEDSAVYLCASSSFGGNEQFFGPGTRLTVL.